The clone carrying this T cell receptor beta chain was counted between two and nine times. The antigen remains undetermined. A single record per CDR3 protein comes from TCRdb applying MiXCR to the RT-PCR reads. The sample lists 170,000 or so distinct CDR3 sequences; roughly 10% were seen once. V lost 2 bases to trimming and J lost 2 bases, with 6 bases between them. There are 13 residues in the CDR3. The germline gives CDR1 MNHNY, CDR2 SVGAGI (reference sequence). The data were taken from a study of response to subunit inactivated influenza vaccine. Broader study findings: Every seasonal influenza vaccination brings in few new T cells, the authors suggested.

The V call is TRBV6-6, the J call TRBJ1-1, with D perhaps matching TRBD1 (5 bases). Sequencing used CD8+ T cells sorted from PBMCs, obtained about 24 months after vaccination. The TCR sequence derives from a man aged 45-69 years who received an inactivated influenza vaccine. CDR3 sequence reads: CASSYRDNTEAFF. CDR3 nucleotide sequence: TGTGCCAGCAGTTACCGGGACAACACTGAAGCTTTCTTT.